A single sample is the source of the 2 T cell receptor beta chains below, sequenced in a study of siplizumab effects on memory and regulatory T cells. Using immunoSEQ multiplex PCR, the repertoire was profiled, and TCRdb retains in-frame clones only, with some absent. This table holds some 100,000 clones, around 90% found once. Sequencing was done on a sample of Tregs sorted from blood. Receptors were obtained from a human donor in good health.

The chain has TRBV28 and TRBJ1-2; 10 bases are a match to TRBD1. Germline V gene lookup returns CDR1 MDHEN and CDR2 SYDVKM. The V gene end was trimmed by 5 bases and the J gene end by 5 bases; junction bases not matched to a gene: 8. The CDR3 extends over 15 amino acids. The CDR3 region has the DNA TGTGCCAGCAGTGACCCGGGACAGGGGTGGTATGGCTACACCTTC. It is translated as CASSDPGQGWYGYTF.

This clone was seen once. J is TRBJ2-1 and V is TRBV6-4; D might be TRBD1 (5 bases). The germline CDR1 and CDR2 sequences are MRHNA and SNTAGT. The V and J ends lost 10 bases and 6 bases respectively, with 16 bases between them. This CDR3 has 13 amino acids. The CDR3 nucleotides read TGTGCCACATTAAGGGGCTTGGGCAATGAGCAGTTCTTC. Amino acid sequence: CATLRGLGNEQFF.